This record concerns one T cell receptor beta chain sequence. At one boundary the junction diverges from the germline segment, which might be a read error. This entry belongs to a study of shared T cell receptors in the human thymus. The germline gives CDR1 KGHSH, CDR2 LQKENI. This CDR3 spans 16 amino acids. TCRdb's copy holds only in-frame clones and misses some; the assay was immunoSEQ multiplex PCR. The data show 55,000 to 75,000 clones, about 96% seen once. The receptor comes from a human donor. J is TRBJ1-1 and V is TRBV18, with 7 bases fitting TRBD1. Sequencing input: thymocytes. The CDR3 DNA reads TGTGCCAGCTCGAGACAGGGTCGGCCTGTGAAAACTGAAGCTTTCTTT. Protein: CASSRQGRPVKTEAFF.